A single sample is the source of the 10 T cell receptor beta chains below, sequenced in a study of blood T cell repertoires in COVID-19. Sequenced by immunoSEQ multiplex PCR; TCRdb stores in-frame clones only, minus some. This table holds around 220,000 clones, about 84% found once. The sequenced sample consisted of PBMCs or T cells enriched from blood (not recorded which). These receptors were taken from a middle-aged woman with acute COVID-19.

V gene TRBV6-5 combines with J gene TRBJ1-1, with 9 nucleotides matching TRBD1. Germline CDR1 reads MNHEY; CDR2 reads SVGAGI. The CDR3 covers 14 residues. J gave up 5 bases and V 6 bases, and 7 bases lay outside the gene matches. The CDR3 sequence: CASSRGTGKTEAFF. In DNA, the CDR3 is TGTGCCAGCAGCCGAGGGACAGGGAAAACTGAAGCTTTCTTT.

The chain employs TRBV19 and TRBJ1-1; D possibly corresponds to TRBD1 (5 bases). Trimming removed 5 bases from V and 2 bases from J, with 15 bases in between. The CDR3 has 15 residues. CDR1 and CDR2 (germline): LNHDA, SQIVND (reference sequence). The CDR3 region is CASSPLTELNTEAFF. CDR3 sequence (DNA): TGTGCCAGTAGTCCTCTGACAGAATTAAACACTGAAGCTTTCTTT.

This clone came up a few times. The chain combines TRBV6-2 or TRBV6-3 with TRBJ1-5; D possibly corresponds to TRBD1 (6 bases). CDR1 is MNHEY and CDR2 is SVGEGT in the germline V gene. Trimming stripped 4 bases from V and 7 bases from J, with 11 bases between. The CDR3 is 13 residues long. CDR3 loop: CASSSDSSQPQHF. The CDR3 bases are TGTGCCAGCAGTTCGGACAGTTCCCAGCCCCAGCATTTT.

This clone was found once. CDR3 in amino acids: CASSSGTGKGSPLHF. The CDR3 bases are TGTGCCAGTAGTTCGGGGACAGGGAAAGGTTCACCCCTCCACTTT. The chain has TRBV19 and TRBJ1-6, with 9 nucleotides matching TRBD1. The germline V gene has CDR1 LNHDA and CDR2 SQIVND (reference sequence). The CDR3 contains 15 residues. Germline trimming cut 5 bases from V and 9 bases from J; bases unmatched to any gene: 8.

The V call is TRBV19, the J call TRBJ1-1; 8 nucleotides match TRBD1. CDR1 LNHDA and CDR2 SQIVND come from the germline V gene (reference sequence). The V gene end was trimmed by 3 bases and the J gene end by 6 bases; junction bases not matched to a gene: 9. The CDR3 is 15 amino acids. The CDR3 DNA reads TGTGCCAGTAGTATGATCAGGGGGCGGAATGCTGAAGCTTTCTTT. This sequence encodes CASSMIRGRNAEAFF.

The chain has TRBV19 and TRBJ1-5; maybe TRBD1 (6 bases). CDR1 is LNHDA, CDR2 SQIVND, per germline (reference sequence). V was pared by 7 bases and J by 3 bases, with 16 bases between. The CDR3 contains 15 residues. Here the CDR3 reads CASTPLQGSNQPQHF. The CDR3 DNA reads TGTGCCAGTACCCCCCTACAGGGCTCCAATCAGCCCCAGCATTTT.

The chain joins TRBV7-2 to TRBJ1-2, with TRBD1 matching over 10 bases. Germline CDR1 SGHTA, CDR2 FQGNSA. The ends lost 2 bases at V and 4 bases at J; junction bases unmatched: 7. CDR3 length: 16 residues. The CDR3 DNA follows: TGTGCCAGCAGCTTACAGACAGGGGGCGCTAGCTATGGCTACACCTTC. Translation: CASSLQTGGASYGYTF.

The chain recombines TRBV13 with TRBJ1-2; D is unclear. The germline gives CDR1 PRHDT, CDR2 FYEKMQ (reference sequence). This CDR3 has 14 amino acids. V lost 5 bases to trimming and J lost 0 bases, with 10 bases between them. In DNA form, the CDR3 reads TGTGCCAGCAGCCCGACTGTATCTAACTATGGCTACACCTTC. Translating gives CASSPTVSNYGYTF.

A single count supports this clone. The gene calls are TRBV10-3 and TRBJ1-2; D is possibly TRBD1 (5 bases). The CDR3 length is 13 residues. CDR1 and CDR2 from the germline V gene are ENHRY and SYGVKD. Trimming removed 2 bases at V and 8 bases at J, with 12 bases between. This CDR3 is CAISESKGNGYTF. Here the CDR3 DNA reads TGTGCCATCAGTGAGAGTAAGGGGAACGGCTACACCTTC.

This clone has a single count. The chain couples TRBV3-1 (or the pseudogene TRBV3-2) to TRBJ1-2, with D perhaps matching TRBD1 (6 bases). Per germline, CDR1 LGHDT and CDR2 YNNKEL (reference sequence). The germline V and J ends were trimmed by 1 base and 4 bases, with 10 bases remaining between them. This CDR3 region has 14 residues. DNA of the CDR3: TGTGCCAGCAGCCAAGGGGGAGGGGGCTATGGCTACACCTTC. Translated: CASSQGGGGYGYTF.